One sample yielded the 7 T cell receptor beta chains listed below, sequenced in a study of identifying expanded T cells in peripheral blood. Assay: immunoSEQ multiplex PCR; the TCRdb copy retains only in-frame clones and omits some. The sample holds about 100,000 clones, approximately 88% seen once. The sample was blood. These receptors originate from a person aged 18-69 years in good health.

The chain carries TRBV27 and TRBJ2-1, with 11 bases that match TRBD2. Germline values: CDR1 MNHEY, CDR2 SMNVEV (reference sequence). This CDR3 region has 17 residues. The V and J ends lost 3 bases and 4 bases, in that order; junction bases with no gene match: 8. CDR3 sequence (DNA): TGTGCCAGCAGTTTCCTCCATCTAGCGGGGGGTTACAATGAGCAGTTCTTC. This codes for CASSFLHLAGGYNEQFF.

CDR3 DNA sequence: TGTGCCAGTAGTATGGAGCCAGGGGGCATGAACACTGAAGCTTTCTTT. Translating gives CASSMEPGGMNTEAFF. The chain uses TRBV19 and TRBJ1-1, with TRBD1 matching 8 bases. Germline V CDR1 and CDR2: LNHDA, SQIVND (reference sequence). J was trimmed by 0 bases and V by 3 bases; bases with no gene match: 6. The CDR3 has 16 residues.

The chain uses TRBV5-4 and TRBJ2-7; TRBD1 or TRBD2 may be the D gene (5 bases each). From germline, CDR1 is SGHNT and CDR2 YYREEE (reference sequence). The CDR3 extends over 13 amino acids. V was cut by 1 base and J by 2 bases, with 7 bases left in between. CDR3 coding DNA: TGTGCCAGCAGCTTGCGGGGCCCCTACGAGCAGTACTTC. Protein: CASSLRGPYEQYF.

This rearrangement joins TRBV27 to TRBJ2-7; TRBD2 might be the D (6 bases). The CDR3 consists of 16 residues. Trimming left V 5 bases short and J 0 bases short, with 17 bases between. Germline CDR1 MNHEY, CDR2 SMNVEV (reference sequence). CDR3 protein: CASSLQRGFGSYEQYF. CDR3 in DNA: TGTGCCAGCAGTCTCCAACGGGGGTTCGGCTCCTACGAGCAGTACTTC.

The CDR3 is CASSRGLAGWDEQFF. As DNA, the CDR3 is TGTGCCAGTAGCAGGGGGCTAGCGGGATGGGATGAGCAGTTCTTC. V usage is TRBV19 and J usage is TRBJ2-1; possibly TRBD2 for D (9 bases). Germline-derived CDR1 and CDR2 are LNHDA and SQIVND (reference sequence). The CDR3 runs to 15 residues. The V and J ends lost 6 bases and 8 bases respectively, with 20 bases between them.

The chain employs TRBV6-6 and TRBJ2-1; 10 bases line up with TRBD2. Trimming removed 6 bases from V and 7 bases from J; junction bases left unmatched: 9. Germline V gene data show CDR1 as MNHNY and CDR2 as SVGAGI (reference sequence). The CDR3 extends over 15 amino acids. CDR3 protein: CASRELAGLVNEQFF. The CDR3 DNA is TGTGCCAGCAGAGAACTAGCGGGATTGGTGAATGAGCAGTTCTTC.

The genes are TRBV19 and TRBJ1-2, with 11 bases aligning to TRBD1. This CDR3 comprises 13 residues. V was clipped by 8 bases and J by 5 bases; unmatched bases: 4. Germline V gene data show CDR1 as LNHDA and CDR2 as SQIVND (reference sequence). The CDR3, as DNA: TGTGCCAGTGGACAGGGGGCGAGATATGGCTACACCTTC. It encodes CASGQGARYGYTF.